This T cell receptor beta chain came from a study of T cells in Graves' hyperthyroidism and ophthalmopathy. Points from the study as a whole: Model-based prediction identified ophthalmopathy a median 6.5 months prior to its onset. Stable hyperthyroidism was separated from ophthalmopathy by a model based on 13 V-J features. Most thyroid clonotypes that were expanded above 0.001 also turned up in blood.

This clonotype was seen a few times. Antigen unknown. Graves' hyperthyroidism was deemed stable given no ophthalmopathy progression within 18 months. Amplification targeted TCR beta CDR3 regions from RNA transcripts. Using the HTBI primer set, a first-round RT-PCR was run on the TCR CDR3. TCRdb recomputed calls from the multiplex PCR reads with MiXCR, one row per CDR3 protein. In the table there are about 840,000 distinct CDR3 sequences, approximately 40% of which are singletons. The specimen was blood. The origin of this receptor is a man aged 18 to 29 with Graves' hyperthyroidism.

This CDR3 reads CSATTGTGDETQYF. CDR3 nucleotides: TGCAGTGCTACAACCGGGACAGGGGATGAGACCCAGTACTTC. The V call is TRBV20-1, the J call TRBJ2-5; 10 bases are shared with TRBD1. Germline CDR1 DFQATT, CDR2 SNEGSKA (reference sequence). The length of the CDR3 is 14 residues. Trimming at V came to 4 bases and at J to 5 bases, leaving 7 bases not matched to a gene.